What follows are 12 T cell receptor beta chains derived from one specimen sequenced in a study of cytomegalovirus exposure and HLA in healthy donors. Primers included in the PCR were 60 Vbeta and 13 Jbeta primers. The method was immunoSEQ multiplex PCR; TCRdb's version includes in-frame clones alone and lacks a portion of them. Of about 150,000 clones listed, roughly 70% are singletons. Sequences were obtained from PBMCs. The source is a young man in good health and CMV-seropositive.

On this clone itself: The germline gene is not matched at one end of the junction; a read error may be the cause. The gene calls are TRBV7-9 and TRBJ2-7, with TRBD2 matching over 9 bases. Germline V gives CDR1 SEHNR, CDR2 FQNEAQ (reference sequence). This CDR3 spans 15 amino acids. CDR3 in DNA: TGTTCCAGCAGCCCTTTCTTTAGCGGGGGTTACGAGCAGTACTTC. Translating gives CSSSPFFSGGYEQYF. Based on the CDR3 plus reference TRBV7-9 and TRBJ2-7, the full variable domain is DTGVSQNPRHKITKRGQNVTFRCDPISEHNRLYWYRQTLGQGPEFLTYFQNEAQLEKSRLLSDRFSAERPKGSFSTLEIQRTEQGDSAMYLCSSSPFFSGGYEQYFGPGTRLTVT.

V usage is TRBV2 and J usage is TRBJ2-6, with D perhaps TRBD2 (6 bases). This CDR3 has 15 residues. V gave up 6 bases and J gave up 2 bases, with 11 bases separating them. From germline, CDR1 is SNHLY and CDR2 FYNNEI. The CDR3 here is CASRGRGPGANVLTF. The CDR3 nucleotides read TGTGCCAGCAGGGGGCGGGGCCCTGGGGCCAACGTCCTGACTTTC.

CDR3 loop: CAWSVPGINTQYF. In DNA, the CDR3 is TGTGCCTGGAGTGTACCGGGTATAAATACGCAGTATTTT. The chain links TRBV30 to TRBJ2-3; D unclear. CDR1 is GTSNPN, CDR2 SVGIG, per germline (reference sequence). This CDR3 has 13 residues. With 0 bases removed from V and 7 bases from J, the gap between germline ends came to 11 bases.

The CDR3 sequence: CASSITGTRNSYEQYF. For the CDR3, the DNA is TGTGCCAGTAGTATTACCGGGACACGGAACTCCTACGAGCAGTACTTC. This chain uses TRBV19 with TRBJ2-7, with D maybe TRBD1 (6 bases). The CDR3 spans 16 residues. The V end was cut by 3 bases, the J end by 0 bases, with 15 bases between. Germline V lookup: CDR1 LNHDA, CDR2 SQIVND (reference sequence).

This clone was recorded once. V gene TRBV27 combines with J gene TRBJ2-7; 7 bases agree with TRBD1. Germline-derived CDR1 and CDR2 are MNHEY and SMNVEV (reference sequence). The CDR3 has 14 residues. V lost 6 bases, J lost 2 bases, and 7 bases stayed unmatched. CDR3 region: CASSLDRAAYEQYF. The CDR3 nucleotides read TGTGCCAGCAGCTTAGACAGGGCGGCCTACGAGCAGTACTTC.

The chain couples TRBV5-6 to TRBJ2-7; TRBD2 matches at 11 bases. V lost 0 bases and J lost 4; bases outside the gene matches: 6. The CDR3 is 16 residues long. Germline loops: CDR1 SGHDT, CDR2 YYEEEE. Here the CDR3 DNA reads TGTGCCAGCAGCTTGGAAGTCCTAGCGGGAGGTTACGAGCAGTACTTC. This sequence encodes CASSLEVLAGGYEQYF.

The genes are TRBV9 and TRBJ2-3; 7 bases match TRBD2. This CDR3 contains 14 residues. V shed 0 bases and J 5 bases; nucleotides not matched to a gene: 3. The germline V gene encodes CDR1 SGDLS and CDR2 YYNGEE. CDR3 nucleotides: TGTGCCAGCAGCGTAGCGGCGGGAGAAGATACGCAGTATTTT. It encodes CASSVAAGEDTQYF.

This clone was counted between two and nine times. The V and J genes are TRBV6-5 and TRBJ2-1; D is unclear. CDR3 length: 11 amino acids. Germline V CDR1 and CDR2: MNHEY, SVGAGI. Trimming removed 10 bases from V and 9 bases from J, with 13 bases in between. CDR3 in amino acids: CATHRLGEQFF. CDR3 coding DNA: TGTGCCACCCACCGGCTAGGTGAGCAGTTCTTC.

The chain links TRBV5-1 to TRBJ2-3, with 7 nucleotides matching TRBD2. Germline assignment: CDR1 SGHRS and CDR2 YFSETQ. The CDR3 has 17 residues. Unmatched junction bases numbered 11, after V lost 0 bases and J lost 4 bases. CDR3 DNA sequence: TGCGCCAGCAGCTTGGTGTCCGCGGGAGCTGGCGCAGATACGCAGTATTTT. Translation gives CASSLVSAGAGADTQYF.

This clone has only a few counts. The chain uses TRBV4-1 and TRBJ2-7; TRBD2 agrees at 8 bases. The germline V gene encodes CDR1 MGHRA and CDR2 YSYEKL. J was trimmed by 4 bases and V by 0 bases; bases with no gene match: 5. The CDR3 covers 15 residues. CDR3 residues: CASSQEAGVPYEQYF. In nucleotides, the CDR3 is TGCGCCAGCAGCCAAGAAGCGGGAGTCCCGTACGAGCAGTACTTC.

The genes are TRBV4-2 and TRBJ2-1; 10 nucleotides agree with TRBD1. Germline lookup yields CDR1 LGHNA and CDR2 YNFKEQ. V shed 4 bases and J 5 bases; nucleotides not matched to a gene: 11. CDR3 length equals 17 residues. Here the CDR3 reads CASSPPGGTGENNEQFF. CDR3 DNA: TGTGCCAGCAGCCCGCCCGGGGGGACAGGGGAAAACAATGAGCAGTTCTTC.

J is TRBJ2-1 and V is TRBV7-6, with 9 bases that match TRBD2. V lost 5 bases, J lost 3 bases, and 11 bases stayed unmatched. The CDR3 has 17 amino acids. CDR1 and CDR2 (germline): SGHVS, FNYEAQ. The CDR3 loop is CASSPHTGTSSYNEQFF. The CDR3 nucleotides read TGTGCCAGCAGCCCTCATACCGGGACTAGCAGCTACAATGAGCAGTTCTTC.